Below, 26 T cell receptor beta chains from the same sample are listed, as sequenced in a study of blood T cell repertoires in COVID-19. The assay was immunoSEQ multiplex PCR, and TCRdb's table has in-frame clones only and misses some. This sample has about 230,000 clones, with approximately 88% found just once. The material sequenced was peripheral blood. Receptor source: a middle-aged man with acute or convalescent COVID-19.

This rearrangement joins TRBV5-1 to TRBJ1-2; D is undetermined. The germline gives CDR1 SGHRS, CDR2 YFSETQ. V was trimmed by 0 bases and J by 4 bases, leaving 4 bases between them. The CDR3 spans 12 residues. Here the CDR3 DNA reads TGCGCCAGCAGCTTGGATAGCTATGGCTACACCTTC. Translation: CASSLDSYGYTF.

The chain's CDR3 is CTSSAPTGTYEQYF. The CDR3 DNA is TGCACCAGCAGCGCTCCGACTGGAACCTACGAGCAGTACTTC. The chain carries TRBV1 and TRBJ2-7; whether TRBD2, the table's D call, matches the DNA was not checked. TRBV1 counts as a pseudogene. The CDR3 extends over 14 amino acids.

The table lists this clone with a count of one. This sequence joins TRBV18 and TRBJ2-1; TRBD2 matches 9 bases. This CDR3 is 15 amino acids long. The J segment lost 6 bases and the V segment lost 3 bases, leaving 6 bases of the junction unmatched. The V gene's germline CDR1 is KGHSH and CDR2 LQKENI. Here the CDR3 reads CASSPGAGGGNEQFF. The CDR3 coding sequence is TGTGCCAGCTCACCGGGAGCGGGAGGCGGCAATGAGCAGTTCTTC.

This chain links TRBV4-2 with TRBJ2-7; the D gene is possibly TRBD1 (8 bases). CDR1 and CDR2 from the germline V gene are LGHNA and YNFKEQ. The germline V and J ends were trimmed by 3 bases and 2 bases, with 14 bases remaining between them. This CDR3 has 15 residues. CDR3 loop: CASSQSGTGAYEQYF. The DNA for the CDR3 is TGTGCCAGCAGCCAGAGCGGGACAGGAGCCTACGAGCAGTACTTC.

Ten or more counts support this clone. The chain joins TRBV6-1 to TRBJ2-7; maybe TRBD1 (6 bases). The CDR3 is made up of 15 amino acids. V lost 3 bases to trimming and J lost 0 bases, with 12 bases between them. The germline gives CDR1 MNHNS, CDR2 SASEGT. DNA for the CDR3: TGTGCCAGCAGTGATATGGGGGCCACCTCCTACGAGCAGTACTTC. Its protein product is CASSDMGATSYEQYF.

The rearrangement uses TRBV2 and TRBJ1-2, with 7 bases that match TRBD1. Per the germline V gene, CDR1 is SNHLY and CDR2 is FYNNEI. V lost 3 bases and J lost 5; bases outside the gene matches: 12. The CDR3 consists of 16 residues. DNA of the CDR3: TGTGCCAGCAGTGACGAGGTCACAGGGGATAAATATGGCTACACCTTC. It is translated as CASSDEVTGDKYGYTF.

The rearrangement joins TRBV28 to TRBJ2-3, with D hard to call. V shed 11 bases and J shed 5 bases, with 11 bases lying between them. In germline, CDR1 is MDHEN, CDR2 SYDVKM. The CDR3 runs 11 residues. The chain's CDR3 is CASSDGDTQYF. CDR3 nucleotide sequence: TGTGCCTCCAGCGACGGAGATACGCAGTATTTT. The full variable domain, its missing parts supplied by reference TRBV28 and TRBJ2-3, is DVKVTQSSRYLVKRTGEKVFLECVQDMDHENMFWYRQDPGLGLRLIYFSYDVKMKEKGDIPEGYSVSREKKERFSLILESASTNQTSMYLCASSDGDTQYFGPGTRLTVL.

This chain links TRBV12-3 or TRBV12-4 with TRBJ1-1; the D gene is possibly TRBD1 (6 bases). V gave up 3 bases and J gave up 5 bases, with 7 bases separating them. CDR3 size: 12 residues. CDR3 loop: CASSFQGTEAFF. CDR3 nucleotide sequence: TGTGCCAGCAGTTTCCAGGGGACTGAAGCTTTCTTT.

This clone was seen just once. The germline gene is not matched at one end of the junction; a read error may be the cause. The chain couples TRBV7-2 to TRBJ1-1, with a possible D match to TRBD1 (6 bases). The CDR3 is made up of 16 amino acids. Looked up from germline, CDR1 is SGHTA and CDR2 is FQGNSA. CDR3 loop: CAGSRNVQGVNTEAFF. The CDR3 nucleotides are TGTGCCGGCAGCCGCAACGTACAGGGTGTCAACACTGAAGCTTTCTTT.

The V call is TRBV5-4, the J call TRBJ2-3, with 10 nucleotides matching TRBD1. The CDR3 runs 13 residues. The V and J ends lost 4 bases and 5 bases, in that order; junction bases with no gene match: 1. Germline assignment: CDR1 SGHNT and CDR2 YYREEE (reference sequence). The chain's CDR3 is CASSRDRGDTQYF. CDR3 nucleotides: TGTGCCAGCAGCAGGGACAGGGGAGATACGCAGTATTTT.

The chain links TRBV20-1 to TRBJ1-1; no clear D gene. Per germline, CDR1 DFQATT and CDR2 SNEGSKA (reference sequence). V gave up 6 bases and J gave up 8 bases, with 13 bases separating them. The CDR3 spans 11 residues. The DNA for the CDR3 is TGCAGTGCCGGGAAAGGGATCGAAGCTTTCTTT. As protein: CSAGKGIEAFF.

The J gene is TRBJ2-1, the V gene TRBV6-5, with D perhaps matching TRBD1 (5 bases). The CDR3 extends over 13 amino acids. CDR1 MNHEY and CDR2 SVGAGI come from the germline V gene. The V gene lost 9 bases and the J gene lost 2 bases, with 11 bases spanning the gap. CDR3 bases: TGTGCCAGTACAGGACCTACCTACAATGAGCAGTTCTTC. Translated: CASTGPTYNEQFF.

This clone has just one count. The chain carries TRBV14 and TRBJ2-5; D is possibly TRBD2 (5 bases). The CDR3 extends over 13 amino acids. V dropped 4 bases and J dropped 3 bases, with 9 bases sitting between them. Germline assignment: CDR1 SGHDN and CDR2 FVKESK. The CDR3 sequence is CASSPGMEETQYF. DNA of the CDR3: TGTGCCAGCAGCCCCGGGATGGAAGAGACCCAGTACTTC.

CDR3 region: CASQGQGASYEQYF. In DNA form, the CDR3 reads TGTGCCAGCCAGGGACAGGGGGCCTCCTACGAGCAGTACTTC. The chain employs TRBV6-5 and TRBJ2-7, with 12 bases lining up with TRBD1. CDR3 size: 14 residues. From germline, CDR1 is MNHEY and CDR2 SVGAGI. Losses at the gene ends were 8 bases for V and 0 bases for J; bases not matched to a gene: 2.

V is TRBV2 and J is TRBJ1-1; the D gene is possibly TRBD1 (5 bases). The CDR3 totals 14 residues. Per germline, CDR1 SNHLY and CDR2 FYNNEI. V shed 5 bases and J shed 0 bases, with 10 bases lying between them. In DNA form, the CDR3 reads TGTGCCAGCAGTAGGCGCAGGGTGAACACTGAAGCTTTCTTT. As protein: CASSRRRVNTEAFF.

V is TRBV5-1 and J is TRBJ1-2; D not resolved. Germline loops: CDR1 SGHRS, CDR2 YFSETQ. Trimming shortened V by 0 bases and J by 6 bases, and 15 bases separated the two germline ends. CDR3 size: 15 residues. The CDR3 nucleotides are TGCGCCAGCAGCTTGGTGGGCCGGGGTGGCGATGGCTACACCTTC. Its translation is CASSLVGRGGDGYTF. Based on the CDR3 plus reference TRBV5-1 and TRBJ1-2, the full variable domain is KAGVTQTPRYLIKTRGQQVTLSCSPISGHRSVSWYQQTPGQGLQFLFEYFSETQRNKGNFPGRFSGRQFSNSRSEMNVSTLELGDSALYLCASSLVGRGGDGYTFGSGTRLTVV.

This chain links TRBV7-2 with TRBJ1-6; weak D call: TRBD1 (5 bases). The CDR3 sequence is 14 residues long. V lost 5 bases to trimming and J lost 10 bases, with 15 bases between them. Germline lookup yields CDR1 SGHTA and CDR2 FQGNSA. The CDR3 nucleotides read TGTGCCAGCAGCCCTGGACAAGTCCTATCACCCCTCCACTTT. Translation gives CASSPGQVLSPLHF.

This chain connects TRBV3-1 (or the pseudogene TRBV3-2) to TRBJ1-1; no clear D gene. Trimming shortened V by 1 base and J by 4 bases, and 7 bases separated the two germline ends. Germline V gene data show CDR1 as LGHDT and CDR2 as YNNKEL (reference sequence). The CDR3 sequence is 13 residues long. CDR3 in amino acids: CASSQGHLTEAFF. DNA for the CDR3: TGTGCCAGCAGCCAAGGACATCTCACTGAAGCTTTCTTT.

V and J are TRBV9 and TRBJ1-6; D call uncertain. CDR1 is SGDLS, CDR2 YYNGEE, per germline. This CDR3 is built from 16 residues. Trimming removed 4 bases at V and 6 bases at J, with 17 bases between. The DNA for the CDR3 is TGTGCCAGCAGCCCTACCGCCATAACGATTAATTCACCCCTCCACTTT. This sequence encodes CASSPTAITINSPLHF. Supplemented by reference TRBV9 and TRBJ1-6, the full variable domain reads DSGVTQTPKHLITATGQRVTLRCSPRSGDLSVYWYQQSLDQGLQFLIQYYNGEERAKGNILERFSAQQFPDLHSELNLSSLELGDSALYFCASSPTAITINSPLHFGNGTRLTVT.

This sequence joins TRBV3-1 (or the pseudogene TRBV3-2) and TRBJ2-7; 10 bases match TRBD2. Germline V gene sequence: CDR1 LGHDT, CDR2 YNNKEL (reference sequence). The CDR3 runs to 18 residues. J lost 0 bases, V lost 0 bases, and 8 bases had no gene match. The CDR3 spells CASSQEGAGLAASYEQYF. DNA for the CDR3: TGTGCCAGCAGCCAAGAGGGTGCTGGACTAGCGGCCTCCTACGAGCAGTACTTC.

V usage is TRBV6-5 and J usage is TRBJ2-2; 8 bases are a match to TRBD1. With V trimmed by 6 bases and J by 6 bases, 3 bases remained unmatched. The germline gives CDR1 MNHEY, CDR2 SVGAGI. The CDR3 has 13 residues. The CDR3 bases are TGTGCCAGCAGCAAACAGGGGGCCGGGGAGCTGTTTTTT. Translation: CASSKQGAGELFF.

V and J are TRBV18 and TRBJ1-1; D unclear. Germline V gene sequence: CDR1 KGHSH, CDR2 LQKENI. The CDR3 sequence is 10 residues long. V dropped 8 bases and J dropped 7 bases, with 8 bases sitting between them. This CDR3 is CASPPGEAFF. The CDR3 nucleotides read TGTGCCAGCCCCCCCGGTGAAGCTTTCTTT.

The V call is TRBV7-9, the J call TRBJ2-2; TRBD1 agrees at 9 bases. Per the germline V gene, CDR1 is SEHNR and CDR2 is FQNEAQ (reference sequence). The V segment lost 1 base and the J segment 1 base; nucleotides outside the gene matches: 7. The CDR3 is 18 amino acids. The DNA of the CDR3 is TGTGCCAGCAGCTTAGGAGGAATGGGACAGGGGAACACCGGGGAGCTGTTTTTT. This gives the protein CASSLGGMGQGNTGELFF.

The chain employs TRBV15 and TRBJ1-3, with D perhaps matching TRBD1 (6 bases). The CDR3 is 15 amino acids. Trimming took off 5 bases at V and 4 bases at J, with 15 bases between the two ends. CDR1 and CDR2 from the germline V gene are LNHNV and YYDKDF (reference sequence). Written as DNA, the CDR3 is TGTGCCACCAGCCGCCGGGGGGGCTCAGGAAACACCATATATTTT. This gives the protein CATSRRGGSGNTIYF.

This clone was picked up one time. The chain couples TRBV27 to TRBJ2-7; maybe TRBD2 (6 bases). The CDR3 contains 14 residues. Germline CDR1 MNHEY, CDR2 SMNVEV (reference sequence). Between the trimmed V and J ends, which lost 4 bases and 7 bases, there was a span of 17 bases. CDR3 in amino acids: CASSYQPGLREQYF. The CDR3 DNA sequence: TGTGCCAGCAGTTACCAACCGGGACTTCGAGAGCAGTACTTC.

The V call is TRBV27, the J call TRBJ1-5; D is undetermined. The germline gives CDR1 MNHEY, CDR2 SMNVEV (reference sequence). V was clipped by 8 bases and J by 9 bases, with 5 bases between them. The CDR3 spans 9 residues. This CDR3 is CASGRPQHF. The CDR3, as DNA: TGTGCCAGCGGGAGGCCCCAGCATTTT.